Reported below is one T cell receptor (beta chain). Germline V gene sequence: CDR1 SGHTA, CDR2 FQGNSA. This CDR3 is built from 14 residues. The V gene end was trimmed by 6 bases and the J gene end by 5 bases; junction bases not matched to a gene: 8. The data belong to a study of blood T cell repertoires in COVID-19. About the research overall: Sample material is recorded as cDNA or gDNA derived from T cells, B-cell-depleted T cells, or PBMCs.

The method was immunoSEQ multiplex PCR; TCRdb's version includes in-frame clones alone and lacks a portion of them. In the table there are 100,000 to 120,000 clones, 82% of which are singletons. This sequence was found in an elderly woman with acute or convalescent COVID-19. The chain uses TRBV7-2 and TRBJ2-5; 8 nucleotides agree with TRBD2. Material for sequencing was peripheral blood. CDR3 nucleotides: TGTGCCAGCAGAAGCGGGAGAGCTCAGGAGACCCAGTACTTC. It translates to CASRSGRAQETQYF.